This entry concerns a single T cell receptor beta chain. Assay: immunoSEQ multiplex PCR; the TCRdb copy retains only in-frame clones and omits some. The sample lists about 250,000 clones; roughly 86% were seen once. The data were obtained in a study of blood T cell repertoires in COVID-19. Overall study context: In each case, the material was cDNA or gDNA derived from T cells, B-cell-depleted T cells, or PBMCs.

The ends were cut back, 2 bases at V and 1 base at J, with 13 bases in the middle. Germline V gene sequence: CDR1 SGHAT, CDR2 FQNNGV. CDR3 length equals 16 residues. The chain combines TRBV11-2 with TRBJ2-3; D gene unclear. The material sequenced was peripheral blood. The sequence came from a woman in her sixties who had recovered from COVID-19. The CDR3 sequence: CASSLSGLAGTDTQYF. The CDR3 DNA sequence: TGTGCCAGCAGCTTATCAGGATTGGCCGGCACAGATACGCAGTATTTT.